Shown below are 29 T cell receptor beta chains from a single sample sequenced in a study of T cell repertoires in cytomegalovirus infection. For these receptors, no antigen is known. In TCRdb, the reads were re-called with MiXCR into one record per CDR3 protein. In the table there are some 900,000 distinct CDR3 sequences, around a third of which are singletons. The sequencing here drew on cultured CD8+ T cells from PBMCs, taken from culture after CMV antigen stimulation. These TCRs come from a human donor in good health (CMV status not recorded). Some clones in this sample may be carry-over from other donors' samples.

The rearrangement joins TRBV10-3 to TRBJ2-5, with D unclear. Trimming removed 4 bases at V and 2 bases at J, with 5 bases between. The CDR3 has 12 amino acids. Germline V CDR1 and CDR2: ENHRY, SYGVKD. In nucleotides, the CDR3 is TGTGCCATCAGTGGCGAACAAGAGACCCAGTACTTC. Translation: CAISGEQETQYF.

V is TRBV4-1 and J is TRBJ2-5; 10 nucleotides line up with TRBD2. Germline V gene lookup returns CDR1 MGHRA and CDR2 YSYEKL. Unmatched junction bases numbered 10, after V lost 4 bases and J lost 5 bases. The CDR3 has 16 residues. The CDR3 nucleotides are TGCGCCAGCAGCCGTCTAGCGGGGGCCATTGGGGAGACCCAGTACTTC. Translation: CASSRLAGAIGETQYF.

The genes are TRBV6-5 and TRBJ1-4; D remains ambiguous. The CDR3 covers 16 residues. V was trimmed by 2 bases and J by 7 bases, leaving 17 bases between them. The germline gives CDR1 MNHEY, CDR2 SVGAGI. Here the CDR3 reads CASSYRTSDRSEKLFF. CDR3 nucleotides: TGTGCCAGCAGTTACCGCACTAGTGATCGGAGTGAAAAACTGTTTTTT.

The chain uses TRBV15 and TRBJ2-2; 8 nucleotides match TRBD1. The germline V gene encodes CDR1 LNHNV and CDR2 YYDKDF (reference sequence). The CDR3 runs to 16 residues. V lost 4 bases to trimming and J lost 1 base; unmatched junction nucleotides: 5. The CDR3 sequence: CATSTSGGMNTGELFF. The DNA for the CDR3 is TGTGCCACCAGCACTTCAGGGGGCATGAACACCGGGGAGCTGTTTTTT.

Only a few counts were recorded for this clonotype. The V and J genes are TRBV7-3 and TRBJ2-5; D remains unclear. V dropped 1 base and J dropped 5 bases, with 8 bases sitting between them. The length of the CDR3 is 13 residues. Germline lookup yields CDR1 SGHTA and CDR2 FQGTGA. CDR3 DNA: TGTGCCAGCAGCTTAAATGATAGGGAGACCCAGTACTTC. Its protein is CASSLNDRETQYF.

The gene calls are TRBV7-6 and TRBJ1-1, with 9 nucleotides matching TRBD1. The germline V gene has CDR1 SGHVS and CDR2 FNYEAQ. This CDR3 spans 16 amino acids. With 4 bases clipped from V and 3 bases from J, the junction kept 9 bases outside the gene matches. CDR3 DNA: TGTGCCAGCAGCTATCCCGGGACAGGGTCGGACACTGAAGCTTTCTTT. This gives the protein CASSYPGTGSDTEAFF.

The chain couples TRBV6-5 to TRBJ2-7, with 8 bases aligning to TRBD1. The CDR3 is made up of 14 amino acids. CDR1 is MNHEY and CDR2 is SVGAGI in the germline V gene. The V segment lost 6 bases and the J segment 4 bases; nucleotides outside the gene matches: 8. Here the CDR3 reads CASSLKTGGYEQYF. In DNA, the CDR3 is TGTGCCAGCAGCCTCAAAACAGGGGGGTACGAGCAGTACTTC.

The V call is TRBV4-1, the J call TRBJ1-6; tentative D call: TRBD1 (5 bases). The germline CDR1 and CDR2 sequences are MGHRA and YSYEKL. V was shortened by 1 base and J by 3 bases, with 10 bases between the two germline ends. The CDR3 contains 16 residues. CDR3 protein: CASSQGDRLYNSPLHF. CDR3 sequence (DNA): TGCGCCAGCAGCCAAGGGGACCGCCTCTATAATTCACCCCTCCACTTT.

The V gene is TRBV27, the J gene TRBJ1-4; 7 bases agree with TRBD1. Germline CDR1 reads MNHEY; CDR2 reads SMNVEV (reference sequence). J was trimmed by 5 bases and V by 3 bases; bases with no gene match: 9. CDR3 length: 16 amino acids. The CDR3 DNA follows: TGTGCCAGCAGTTTGACCTGGACAGGCGGGAATGAAAAACTGTTTTTT. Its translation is CASSLTWTGGNEKLFF.

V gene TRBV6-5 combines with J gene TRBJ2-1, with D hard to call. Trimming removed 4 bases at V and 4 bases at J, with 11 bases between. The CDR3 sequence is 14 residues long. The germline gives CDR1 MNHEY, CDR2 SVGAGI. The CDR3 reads CASSSSPRYNEQFF. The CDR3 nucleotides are TGTGCCAGCAGTTCTTCCCCCAGATACAATGAGCAGTTCTTC.

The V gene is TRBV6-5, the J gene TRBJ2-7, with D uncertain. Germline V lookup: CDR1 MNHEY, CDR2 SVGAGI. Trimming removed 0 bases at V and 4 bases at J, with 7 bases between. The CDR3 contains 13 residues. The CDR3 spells CASSYSSIYEQYF. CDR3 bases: TGTGCCAGCAGTTACTCGAGCATTTACGAGCAGTACTTC.

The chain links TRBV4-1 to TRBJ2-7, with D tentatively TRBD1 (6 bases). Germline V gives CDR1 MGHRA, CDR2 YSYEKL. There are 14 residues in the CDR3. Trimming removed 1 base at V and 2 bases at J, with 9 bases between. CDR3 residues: CASSQGDIPYEQYF. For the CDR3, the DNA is TGCGCCAGCAGCCAAGGGGACATTCCCTACGAGCAGTACTTC.

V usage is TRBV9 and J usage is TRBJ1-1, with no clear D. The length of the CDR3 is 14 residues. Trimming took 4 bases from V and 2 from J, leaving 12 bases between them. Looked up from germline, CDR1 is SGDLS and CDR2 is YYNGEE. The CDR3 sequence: CASSPWRSNTEAFF. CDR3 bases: TGTGCCAGCAGCCCCTGGAGGTCTAACACTGAAGCTTTCTTT. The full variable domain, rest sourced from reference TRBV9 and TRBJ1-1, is DSGVTQTPKHLITATGQRVTLRCSPRSGDLSVYWYQQSLDQGLQFLIQYYNGEERAKGNILERFSAQQFPDLHSELNLSSLELGDSALYFCASSPWRSNTEAFFGQGTRLTVV.

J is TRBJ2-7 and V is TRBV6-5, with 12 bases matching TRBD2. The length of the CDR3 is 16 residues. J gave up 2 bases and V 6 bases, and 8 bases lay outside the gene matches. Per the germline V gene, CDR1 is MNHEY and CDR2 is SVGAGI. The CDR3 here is CASSRTSGTKPYEQYV. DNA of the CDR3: TGTGCCAGCAGCCGGACTAGCGGGACCAAGCCCTACGAGCAGTACGTC.

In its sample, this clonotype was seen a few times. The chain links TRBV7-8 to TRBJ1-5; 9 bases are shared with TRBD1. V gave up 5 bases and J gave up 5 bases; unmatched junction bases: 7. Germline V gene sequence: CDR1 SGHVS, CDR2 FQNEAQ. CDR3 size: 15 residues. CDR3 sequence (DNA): TGTGCCAGCAGCGGGAGTGGGACAGGGTATCAGCCCCAGCATTTT. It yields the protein CASSGSGTGYQPQHF.

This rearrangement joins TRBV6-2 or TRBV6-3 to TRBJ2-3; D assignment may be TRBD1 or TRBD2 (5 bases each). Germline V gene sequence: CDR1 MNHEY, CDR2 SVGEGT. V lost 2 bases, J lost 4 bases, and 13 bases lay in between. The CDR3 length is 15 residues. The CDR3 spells CASSYADGGADTQYF. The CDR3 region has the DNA TGTGCCAGCAGTTACGCCGATGGGGGAGCAGATACGCAGTATTTT.

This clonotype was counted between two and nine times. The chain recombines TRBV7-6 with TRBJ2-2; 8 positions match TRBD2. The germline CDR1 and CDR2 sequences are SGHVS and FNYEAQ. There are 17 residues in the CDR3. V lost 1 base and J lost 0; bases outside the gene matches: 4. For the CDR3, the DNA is TGTGCCAGCAGCTTAGAAGCGGGGGTAACGAACACCGGGGAGCTGTTTTTT. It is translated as CASSLEAGVTNTGELFF.

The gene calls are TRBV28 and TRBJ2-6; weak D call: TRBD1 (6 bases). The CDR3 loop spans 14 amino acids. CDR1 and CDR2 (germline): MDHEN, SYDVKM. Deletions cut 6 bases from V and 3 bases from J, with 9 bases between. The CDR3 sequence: CASRRGYGANVLTF. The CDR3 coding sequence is TGTGCCAGCAGGAGGGGGTATGGGGCCAACGTCCTGACTTTC.

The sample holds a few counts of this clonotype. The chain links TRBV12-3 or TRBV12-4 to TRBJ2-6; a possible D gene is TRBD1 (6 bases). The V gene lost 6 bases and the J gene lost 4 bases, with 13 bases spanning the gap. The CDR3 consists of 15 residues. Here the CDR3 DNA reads TGTGCCAGCAGGCCCCAGGGGTACGGGGCCAACGTCCTGACTTTC. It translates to CASRPQGYGANVLTF.

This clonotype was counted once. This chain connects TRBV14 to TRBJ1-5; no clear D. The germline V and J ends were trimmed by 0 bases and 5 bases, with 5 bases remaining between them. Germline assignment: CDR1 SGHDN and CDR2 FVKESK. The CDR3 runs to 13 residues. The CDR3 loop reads CASSQDSYQPQHF. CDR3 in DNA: TGTGCCAGCAGCCAAGACAGCTATCAGCCCCAGCATTTT. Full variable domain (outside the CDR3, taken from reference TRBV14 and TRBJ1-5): EAGVTQFPSHSVIEKGQTVTLRCDPISGHDNLYWYRRVMGKEIKFLLHFVKESKQDESGMPNNRFLAERTGGTYSTLKVQPAELEDSGVYFCASSQDSYQPQHFGDGTRLSIL.

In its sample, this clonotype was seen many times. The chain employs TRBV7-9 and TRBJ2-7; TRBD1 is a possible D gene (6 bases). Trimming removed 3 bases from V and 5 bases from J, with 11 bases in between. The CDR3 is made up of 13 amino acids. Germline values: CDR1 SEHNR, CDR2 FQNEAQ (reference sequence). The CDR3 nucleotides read TGTGCCAGCAGCTTTAACAGGGACCACGAGCAGTACTTC. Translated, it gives CASSFNRDHEQYF.

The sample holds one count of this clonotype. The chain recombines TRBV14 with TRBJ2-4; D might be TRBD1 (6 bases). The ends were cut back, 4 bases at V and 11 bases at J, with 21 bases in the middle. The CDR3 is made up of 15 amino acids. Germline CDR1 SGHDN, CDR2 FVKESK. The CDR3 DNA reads TGTGCCAGCAGCCCCCCAGGGGCGGAACTGGCGGTTCAGTACTTC. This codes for CASSPPGAELAVQYF. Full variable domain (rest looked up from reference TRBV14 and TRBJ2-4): EAGVTQFPSHSVIEKGQTVTLRCDPISGHDNLYWYRRVMGKEIKFLLHFVKESKQDESGMPNNRFLAERTGGTYSTLKVQPAELEDSGVYFCASSPPGAELAVQYFGAGTRLSVL.

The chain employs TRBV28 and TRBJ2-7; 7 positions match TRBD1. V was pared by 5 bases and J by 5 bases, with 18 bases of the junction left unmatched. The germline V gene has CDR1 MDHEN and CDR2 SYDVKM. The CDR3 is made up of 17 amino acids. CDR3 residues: CASSTLHSRQGSHEQYV. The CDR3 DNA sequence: TGTGCCAGCAGTACCCTACACTCTCGACAGGGAAGCCACGAGCAGTACGTC.

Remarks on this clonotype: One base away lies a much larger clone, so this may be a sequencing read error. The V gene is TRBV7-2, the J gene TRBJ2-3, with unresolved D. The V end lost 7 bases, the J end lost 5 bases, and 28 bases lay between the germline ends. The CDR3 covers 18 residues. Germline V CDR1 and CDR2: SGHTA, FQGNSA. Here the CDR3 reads CTSTLRHGPSPALDTQYF. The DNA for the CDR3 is TGTACCAGCACCCTTCGTCACGGTCCGAGCCCCGCCCTAGATACGCAGTATTTT.

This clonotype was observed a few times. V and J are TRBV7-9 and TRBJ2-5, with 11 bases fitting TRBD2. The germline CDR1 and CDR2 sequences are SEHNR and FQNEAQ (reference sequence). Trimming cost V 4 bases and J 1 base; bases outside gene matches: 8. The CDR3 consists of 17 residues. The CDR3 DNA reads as TGTGCCAGCAGCTCCAAGACTAGCGGGGATTTCCAAGAGACCCAGTACTTC. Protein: CASSSKTSGDFQETQYF.

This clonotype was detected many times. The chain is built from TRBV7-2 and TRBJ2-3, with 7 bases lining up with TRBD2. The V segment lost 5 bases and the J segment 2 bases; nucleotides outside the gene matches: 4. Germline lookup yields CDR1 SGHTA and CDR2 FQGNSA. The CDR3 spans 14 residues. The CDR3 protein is CASSPAGFTDTQYF. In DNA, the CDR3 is TGTGCCAGCAGCCCAGCGGGGTTCACAGATACGCAGTATTTT.

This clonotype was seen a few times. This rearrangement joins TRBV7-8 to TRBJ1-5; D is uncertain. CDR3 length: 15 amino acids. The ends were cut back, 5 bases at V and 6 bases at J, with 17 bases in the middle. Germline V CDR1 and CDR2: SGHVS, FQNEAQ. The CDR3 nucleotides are TGTGCCAGCAGCCGAACCGGACCATCATTTCAGCCCCAGCATTTT. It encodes CASSRTGPSFQPQHF.

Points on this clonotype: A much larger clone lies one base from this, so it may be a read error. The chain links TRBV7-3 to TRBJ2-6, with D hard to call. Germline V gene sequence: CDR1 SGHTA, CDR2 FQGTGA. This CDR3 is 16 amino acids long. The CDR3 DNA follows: TGTGCCAGCAGCCTCCACACCGTCCCTGGGACCAACGTCCTGACTTTC. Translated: CASSLHTVPGTNVLTF.

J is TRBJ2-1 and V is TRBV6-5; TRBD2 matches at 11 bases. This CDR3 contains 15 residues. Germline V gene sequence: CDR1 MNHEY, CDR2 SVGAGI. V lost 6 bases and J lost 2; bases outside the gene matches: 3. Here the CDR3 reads CASRNSGGAYNEQFF. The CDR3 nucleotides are TGTGCCAGCAGGAATAGCGGGGGGGCCTACAATGAGCAGTTCTTC.